These T cell receptor beta chains were read from a single sample in a study of regulatory T cells in long-lasting Graves disease. TCRdb passed the multiplex PCR reads through MiXCR, listing each CDR3 protein once. The table records 440,000 or so distinct CDR3 sequences, roughly 15% of them present only once. These same data were also listed under a study on T cells in Graves' hyperthyroidism and ophthalmopathy.

Sequenced material: peripheral blood mononuclear cells (PBMCs), taken at new diagnosis, from a patient treated with antithyroid drugs. The source of these receptors is a woman aged 25 to 39 with Graves disease. CDR3s include the opening cysteine and the closing phenylalanine or tryptophan. Each record gives: J gene, V gene, CDR3 protein.

j_call: TRBJ1-2
v_call: TRBV29-1
cdr3_aa: CSVLTTGGDYGYTF

j_call: TRBJ1-1
v_call: TRBV14
cdr3_aa: CASSQGPAGRNTEAFF

j_call: TRBJ1-2
v_call: TRBV18
cdr3_aa: CASSPRDDPYGYTF

j_call: TRBJ2-5
v_call: TRBV7-7
cdr3_aa: CASSLGGLSQETQYF

j_call: TRBJ2-1
v_call: TRBV12-3/TRBV12-4
cdr3_aa: CASSLTSGSLHEQFF

j_call: TRBJ2-7
v_call: TRBV18
cdr3_aa: CASSPPDRERYEQYF

j_call: TRBJ1-2
v_call: TRBV5-1
cdr3_aa: CASSSGGVDYGYTF

j_call: TRBJ2-1
v_call: TRBV7-9
cdr3_aa: CASSMRTGGYEQFF

j_call: TRBJ1-2
v_call: TRBV12-3/TRBV12-4
cdr3_aa: CASSFISDSLYGYTF

j_call: TRBJ1-1
v_call: TRBV29-1
cdr3_aa: CSVLQVTEAFF

j_call: TRBJ2-1
v_call: TRBV27
cdr3_aa: CASRESYNEQFF

j_call: TRBJ1-2
v_call: TRBV28
cdr3_aa: CASRPQPSYGYTF

j_call: TRBJ1-3
v_call: TRBV7-9
cdr3_aa: CASSRQGSGGNTIYF

j_call: TRBJ2-7
v_call: TRBV19
cdr3_aa: CASSRPRDSRSEQYF

j_call: TRBJ2-1
v_call: TRBV11-2
cdr3_aa: CASSGGTSAIYNEQFF

j_call: TRBJ2-1
v_call: TRBV11-2
cdr3_aa: CASSLLEGLANEQFF

j_call: TRBJ2-1
v_call: TRBV6-5
cdr3_aa: CASSYGLWDSSNYNEQFF

j_call: TRBJ2-2
v_call: TRBV6-1
cdr3_aa: CASSEARTGELFF

j_call: TRBJ1-4
v_call: TRBV18
cdr3_aa: CASSPRTASPLANEKLFF

j_call: TRBJ2-2
v_call: TRBV30
cdr3_aa: CAWSADPGELFF

j_call: TRBJ2-5
v_call: TRBV29-1
cdr3_aa: CSGRWDSQETQYF

j_call: TRBJ2-3
v_call: TRBV14
cdr3_aa: CASSGRATDTQYF

j_call: TRBJ2-2
v_call: TRBV28
cdr3_aa: CATIHNGRGDTGELFF

j_call: TRBJ2-2
v_call: TRBV29-1
cdr3_aa: CSVETRNTGELFF

j_call: TRBJ2-7
v_call: TRBV10-1
cdr3_aa: CASSESGGNSYEQYF

j_call: TRBJ2-1
v_call: TRBV29-1
cdr3_aa: CSVAGEGRLSDEQFF

j_call: TRBJ2-7
v_call: TRBV9
cdr3_aa: CASSQDASGGTYEQYF

j_call: TRBJ1-5
v_call: TRBV3-1
cdr3_aa: CASSQGLGEGNQPQHF

j_call: TRBJ1-1
v_call: TRBV30
cdr3_aa: CAWTETGGLVTEAFF